The T cell receptor beta chain described here comes from a study of blood T cell repertoires in COVID-19. Study in general: COVID-19 samples collected from the United States, Italy and Spain covered acute and convalescent phases. PBMCs, B-cell-depleted T cells, or T cells provided the cDNA or gDNA that made up the material.

The repertoire was sequenced with immunoSEQ multiplex PCR; TCRdb's copy has only in-frame clones and lacks some. Among about 330,000 clones, approximately 90% were seen once, and the ten largest hold 5.5% to 6%. With V trimmed by 0 bases and J by 2 bases, 10 bases remained unmatched. Germline V lookup: CDR1 LGHNA, CDR2 YSLEER. The length of the CDR3 is 18 residues. The TCR sequence derives from a woman in her thirties who had recovered from COVID-19. The chain has TRBV4-3 and TRBJ2-3, with 8 positions matching TRBD2. The sample comprised PBMCs or T cells enriched from blood (not recorded which). The CDR3 loop reads CASSQDLRRGAVTDTQYF. The CDR3 region has the DNA TGCGCCAGCAGCCAAGATCTTCGGCGGGGGGCCGTCACAGATACGCAGTATTTT.